This entry lists 16 T cell receptor beta chains sequenced from one sample in a study of metastatic and nonmetastatic thyroid tumors. MiXCR reprocessed the PCR reads for TCRdb. Of 45,000 to 65,000 clones in the sample, 20% to 25% are singletons; the top ten hold 3.5% to 5%. Each patient came to thyroid surgery without any prior treatment (of any kind). Source material: blood. The receptors were sampled from a female donor with papillary thyroid cancer or a benign thyroid nodule (not recorded which). Some clones in this sample may be carry-over from other donors' samples.

There are a few counts of this clone. This may come from a read error, since a much larger clone is one base off. Since no conserved phenylalanine or tryptophan closes the CDR3, a read error is the likely cause. The rearrangement links TRBV19 to TRBJ2-7; tentative D call: TRBD1 (7 bases). Trimming removed 7 bases from V and 1 base from J, with 14 bases in between. The CDR3 spans 14 residues. Germline CDR1 is LNHDA and CDR2 is SQIVND (reference sequence). CDR3 nucleotides: TGTGCCAGTACCAGGGGGGACGGTTCCTACGAGCAGTACCTC. This sequence encodes CASTRGDGSYEQYL.

This clone came up many times. This chain uses TRBV5-4 with TRBJ2-3; unclear D gene. Germline CDR1 is SGHNT and CDR2 is YYREEE (reference sequence). Trimming took 4 bases from V and 4 from J, leaving 7 bases between them. The CDR3 runs to 12 residues. CDR3: CASSPGADTQYF. The CDR3 nucleotides are TGTGCCAGCAGCCCGGGTGCAGATACGCAGTATTTT.

In this sample, this clone turned up many times. This chain joins TRBV9 and TRBJ2-5, with D unresolved. V dropped 0 bases and J dropped 5 bases, with 11 bases sitting between them. Germline V gives CDR1 SGDLS, CDR2 YYNGEE. The CDR3 contains 14 residues. The CDR3 nucleotides are TGTGCCAGCAGCGTAGGAAATGGGGTGGAGACCCAGTACTTC. Amino acid sequence: CASSVGNGVETQYF. Complete variable domain (other parts from reference TRBV9 and TRBJ2-5): DSGVTQTPKHLITATGQRVTLRCSPRSGDLSVYWYQQSLDQGLQFLIQYYNGEERAKGNILERFSAQQFPDLHSELNLSSLELGDSALYFCASSVGNGVETQYFGPGTRLLVL.

The genes are TRBV14 and TRBJ2-5; D might be TRBD1 or TRBD2, each matching 5 bases. V shed 0 bases and J shed 9 bases, with 5 bases lying between them. The CDR3 loop spans 11 amino acids. CDR1 is SGHDN and CDR2 is FVKESK in the germline V gene. The CDR3 DNA reads TGTGCCAGCAGCCAAGAGGGGGCCCAGTACTTC. Its translation: CASSQEGAQYF.

This clone was recorded many times. A much larger clone sits a single nucleotide away, making a read error possible. The same CDR3 can be traced to other DNA sequences in this sample. The V and J genes are TRBV12-3 or TRBV12-4 and TRBJ1-2; D gene unclear. V lost 6 bases and J 7 bases, leaving 9 bases between the germline ends. The CDR3 has 11 residues. This CDR3 reads CASSEGGGYTF. CDR3 coding DNA: TGTGCCAGCAGCGAGGGTGGTGGCTACACCTTC.

This clone was counted at least ten times. The rearrangement links TRBV6-1 to TRBJ2-3; 10 bases are a match to TRBD2. With V trimmed by 2 bases and J by 7 bases, 9 bases remained unmatched. Germline V lookup: CDR1 MNHNS, CDR2 SASEGT. CDR3 length: 16 residues. CDR3 region: CASSEPSLAGAYTQYF. CDR3 bases: TGTGCCAGCAGTGAACCGAGTCTAGCGGGAGCCTATACGCAGTATTTT.

The chain carries TRBV20-1 and TRBJ2-7, with 9 positions matching TRBD2. Per germline, CDR1 DFQATT and CDR2 SNEGSKA (reference sequence). With 6 bases clipped from V and 5 bases from J, the junction kept 8 bases outside the gene matches. This CDR3 spans 13 amino acids. CDR3 sequence (DNA): TGCAGTGCAGGTGCGGGAGGGCCGCACGAGCAGTACTTC. Amino acids: CSAGAGGPHEQYF.

This chain connects TRBV7-8 to TRBJ2-1; D is unclear. This CDR3 contains 14 residues. Germline V gene data show CDR1 as SGHVS and CDR2 as FQNEAQ. The ends were cut back, 8 bases at V and 4 bases at J, with 15 bases in the middle. The CDR3 protein is CASGPQGWYNEQFF. The CDR3 nucleotides are TGTGCCAGCGGCCCCCAAGGCTGGTACAATGAGCAGTTCTTC.

This clone has at least ten counts. The chain joins TRBV5-4 to TRBJ1-2; the match to TRBD1 covers 9 bases. Germline CDR1 and CDR2: SGHNT and YYREEE (reference sequence). This CDR3 is built from 15 residues. Trimming took 4 bases from V and 3 from J; bases not matched to a gene: 7. CDR3 bases: TGTGCCAGCAGCCACGGACAGGGGAGGGACTATGGCTACACCTTC. Its protein product is CASSHGQGRDYGYTF.

Many counts were recorded for this clone. The rearrangement joins TRBV6-1 to TRBJ2-7; D unresolved. V dropped 1 base and J dropped 3 bases, with 13 bases sitting between them. The CDR3 is 15 amino acids. From germline, CDR1 is MNHNS and CDR2 SASEGT. The CDR3 sequence is CASSEVPPNYYEQYF. The CDR3, as DNA: TGTGCCAGCAGTGAAGTTCCTCCTAATTACTACGAGCAGTACTTC.

Many counts were recorded for this clone. The chain uses TRBV19 and TRBJ1-4; 9 bases map to TRBD1. Germline lookup yields CDR1 LNHDA and CDR2 SQIVND (reference sequence). The CDR3 consists of 16 residues. V lost 6 bases, J lost 3 bases, and 8 bases stayed unmatched. CDR3 protein: CASRLTGGDSNEKLFF. The CDR3 DNA is TGTGCCAGTAGACTCACAGGGGGCGATTCTAATGAAAAACTGTTTTTT.

This rearrangement joins TRBV24-1 to TRBJ2-6; no clear D gene. V lost 4 bases, J lost 0 bases, and 15 bases lay in between. Germline V gene data show CDR1 as KGHDR and CDR2 as SFDVKD. This CDR3 is 18 amino acids long. The CDR3 bases are TGTGCCACCAGTGACACAACGGGCGCAAGCTCTGGGGCCAACGTCCTGACTTTC. This sequence encodes CATSDTTGASSGANVLTF.

This clone was counted ten times or more. The V gene is TRBV12-3 or TRBV12-4, the J gene TRBJ2-1, with 8 bases identical to TRBD1. The V segment lost 7 bases and the J segment 6 bases; nucleotides outside the gene matches: 5. The CDR3 runs 13 residues. CDR3 region: CASNPTGGNEQFF. CDR3 DNA: TGTGCCAGCAACCCTACAGGGGGCAATGAGCAGTTCTTC.

Regarding this clone: Germline is not matched at one junction end, which may reflect a read error. The chain employs TRBV4-1 and TRBJ1-5, with 8 bases lining up with TRBD1. The CDR3 length is 15 residues. The germline V gene encodes CDR1 MGHRA and CDR2 YSYEKL. The CDR3 protein is CASSQTDRDDQTQHF. As DNA, the CDR3 is TGCGCCAGCAGCCAAACGGACAGGGACGATCAGACCCAGCATTTT.

This clone was observed many times. The genes are TRBV3-1 and TRBJ1-1, with D uncertain. Germline assignment: CDR1 LGHDT and CDR2 YNNKEL (reference sequence). CDR3 length equals 14 residues. Trimming pared 5 bases from V and 1 base from J, leaving 11 bases between. Here the CDR3 reads CASSSWEGNTEAFF. The CDR3 region has the DNA TGTGCCAGCAGCTCTTGGGAGGGGAACACTGAAGCTTTCTTT.

The CDR3 sequence: CASSSDRVALSFYGYTF. The CDR3 nucleotides read TGTGCCAGCAGCTCGGACAGGGTGGCACTCTCCTTCTATGGCTACACCTTC. The V and J genes are TRBV12-3 or TRBV12-4 and TRBJ1-2, with 8 bases matching TRBD1. V shed 6 bases, J shed 4 bases, and the junction held 16 bases outside the gene matches. The length of the CDR3 is 17 residues.